The 8 T cell receptor beta chains given below trace back to one sample, sequenced in a study of cytomegalovirus exposure and HLA in healthy donors. PCR amplification relied on 60 Vbeta primers (plus 13 Jbeta primers). The table came from immunoSEQ multiplex PCR; TCRdb's copy has only in-frame clones and leaves some out. Of 130,000 or so clones listed, 77% are singletons. The source material was PBMCs. The receptors stem from a woman aged 55 to 70 in good health and CMV-seronegative.

As for this clone: This sample includes further DNA sequences coding for the same CDR3. The rearrangement links TRBV30 to TRBJ2-7; 15 bases are shared with TRBD2. The CDR3 totals 14 residues. Germline V lookup: CDR1 GTSNPN, CDR2 SVGIG (reference sequence). V lost 5 bases and J lost 1; bases outside the gene matches: 0. The CDR3 protein is CAWGLAGGSYEQYF. CDR3 in DNA: TGTGCCTGGGGACTAGCGGGAGGGTCCTACGAGCAGTACTTC.

The CDR3 region is CASRTGQARYEQYF. The CDR3 region has the DNA TGTGCCAGCAGAACAGGACAGGCAAGGTACGAGCAGTACTTC. The V and J genes are TRBV2 and TRBJ2-7; 7 bases fit TRBD1. J was trimmed by 4 bases and V by 6 bases; bases with no gene match: 9. CDR3 length equals 14 residues. Germline loops: CDR1 SNHLY, CDR2 FYNNEI.

This clone was observed a few times. V gene TRBV28 combines with J gene TRBJ1-5; 7 bases agree with TRBD1. The CDR3 is 17 residues long. Germline CDR1 MDHEN, CDR2 SYDVKM. The ends lost 5 bases at V and 2 bases at J; junction bases unmatched: 12. This CDR3 reads CASSPTQGSYGNQPQHF. The CDR3 nucleotides read TGTGCCAGCAGTCCCACACAGGGGAGTTATGGCAATCAGCCCCAGCATTTT.

The chain joins TRBV7-6 to TRBJ1-3; D is unclear. Per the germline V gene, CDR1 is SGHVS and CDR2 is FNYEAQ. This CDR3 is 16 amino acids long. The V end was cut by 2 bases, the J end by 0 bases, with 11 bases between. CDR3 bases: TGTGCCAGCAGCTTAATTGTGGAGGGCTCTGGAAACACCATATATTTT. It translates to CASSLIVEGSGNTIYF.

The chain recombines TRBV5-4 with TRBJ1-5; tentatively, D is TRBD1 (5 bases). The CDR3 totals 13 residues. The germline V gene encodes CDR1 SGHNT and CDR2 YYREEE (reference sequence). V dropped 9 bases and J dropped 6 bases, with 16 bases sitting between them. In nucleotides, the CDR3 is TGTGCCACCAAAGGAGGGGCCGGTCAGCCCCAGCATTTT. It translates to CATKGGAGQPQHF. Using reference TRBV5-4 and TRBJ1-5 for the parts outside the CDR3, the full variable domain is ETGVTQSPTHLIKTRGQQVTLRCSSQSGHNTVSWYQQALGQGPQFIFQYYREEENGRGNFPPRFSGLQFPNYSSELNVNALELDDSALYLCATKGGAGQPQHFGDGTRLSIL.

This chain uses TRBV6-1 with TRBJ1-5, with D possibly TRBD1 on 5 matching bases. The CDR3 is 15 amino acids. Per the germline V gene, CDR1 is MNHNS and CDR2 is SASEGT. Trimming removed 1 base from V and 4 bases from J, with 11 bases in between. CDR3 sequence (DNA): TGTGCCAGCAGTGAAGTGAGCAGGGCAAATCAGCCCCAGCATTTT. It specifies CASSEVSRANQPQHF.

This chain joins TRBV5-1 and TRBJ2-3; the match to TRBD2 covers 11 bases. From germline, CDR1 is SGHRS and CDR2 YFSETQ. The CDR3 has 19 amino acids. With 0 bases clipped from V and 0 bases from J, the junction kept 9 bases outside the gene matches. Written as DNA, the CDR3 is TGCGCCAGCAGCTTGGCAATGCAGACTAGCGGGGCTAGCACAGATACGCAGTATTTT. Protein: CASSLAMQTSGASTDTQYF.

The chain employs TRBV6-1 and TRBJ2-7; 9 positions agree with TRBD1. This CDR3 is built from 15 residues. CDR1 MNHNS and CDR2 SASEGT come from the germline V gene. Trimming at V came to 7 bases and at J to 2 bases, leaving 9 bases not matched to a gene. In nucleotides, the CDR3 is TGTGCCAGCATGCCTGGGACAGGGATTCCCTACGAGCAGTACTTC. This codes for CASMPGTGIPYEQYF.